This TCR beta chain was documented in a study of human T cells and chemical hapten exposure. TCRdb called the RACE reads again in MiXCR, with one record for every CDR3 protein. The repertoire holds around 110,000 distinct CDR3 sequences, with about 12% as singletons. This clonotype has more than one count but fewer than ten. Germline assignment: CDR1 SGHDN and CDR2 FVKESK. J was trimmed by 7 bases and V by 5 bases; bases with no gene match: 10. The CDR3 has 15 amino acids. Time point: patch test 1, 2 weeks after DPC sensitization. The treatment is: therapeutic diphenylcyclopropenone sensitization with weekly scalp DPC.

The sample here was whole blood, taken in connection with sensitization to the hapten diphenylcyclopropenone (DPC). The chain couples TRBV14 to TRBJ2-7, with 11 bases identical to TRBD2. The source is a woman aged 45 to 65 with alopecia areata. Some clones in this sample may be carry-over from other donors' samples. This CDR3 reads CASSSLAGGQKEQYF. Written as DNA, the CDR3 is TGTGCCAGCAGCTCCCTAGCGGGGGGCCAGAAAGAGCAGTACTTC.